This TCR beta chain was recovered during a study of Ad26.COV2.S vaccination and SARS-CoV-2 variants. Study-wide context: Donor allocation was to the COV1001 Ad26.COV2.S trial arm.

Treatment specified: about 20 received Ad26.COV2.S at low or high dose, single or two shots; about 5 received placebo; per-sample allocation not given. Sampling was done on day 63 after the first vaccine or placebo injection. The vaccine antigen was prefusion-stabilized Wuhan SARS-CoV-2 spike. A remark on this clone: Antigen: not known.

Study-wide findings and caveats: Post-vaccination breadth of spike-specific CD8+ and CD4+ T cell responses was reportedly substantial. The study found higher spike-specific TCR breadth in vaccine than placebo recipients.

CDR3 size: 14 residues. The V and J ends lost 6 bases and 7 bases, in that order; junction bases with no gene match: 9. CDR1 is SNHLY and CDR2 is FYNNEI in the germline V gene. The assay was immunoSEQ multiplex PCR, and TCRdb's table has in-frame clones only and misses some. The table lists 440,000 or so clones, 90% of them singletons. The chain combines TRBV2 with TRBJ2-1, with 7 bases lining up with TRBD1. The source is a person between 18 and 59 years old who received the Ad26.COV2.S COVID-19 vaccine or a placebo. This specimen was peripheral blood, taken in a trial of Ad26.COV2.S vaccine versus placebo. CDR3 amino acids: CASRWTGGRNEQFF. The CDR3 DNA is TGTGCCAGCAGATGGACAGGCGGACGGAATGAGCAGTTCTTC.